These 30 T cell receptor beta chains originate from one sample sequenced in a study of blood T cell repertoires in COVID-19. This table comes from immunoSEQ multiplex PCR, and its TCRdb copy is limited to in-frame clones, with some not included. The data contain more than 350,000 clones, about 88% of them singletons. Sequences were obtained from PBMCs or T cells enriched from blood (not recorded which). These receptors originate from a woman younger than 30 who had been exposed to COVID-19.

This chain links TRBV10-3 with TRBJ1-4; 12 bases match TRBD1. The CDR3 runs to 13 residues. Per germline, CDR1 ENHRY and CDR2 SYGVKD. V trimming: 7 bases; J trimming: 8 bases; junction bases outside the gene matches: 2. The CDR3 loop reads CAIKGQGAEKLFF. Here the CDR3 DNA reads TGTGCCATCAAGGGACAGGGGGCCGAAAAACTGTTTTTT.

This chain connects TRBV25-1 to TRBJ2-7; unclear D gene. The ends were cut back, 2 bases at V and 6 bases at J, with 11 bases in the middle. Per germline, CDR1 MGHDK and CDR2 SYGVNS. The CDR3 contains 13 residues. The CDR3 region has the DNA TGTGCCAGCAGTGAACATGAAGGCGGCGAGCAGTACTTC. Residues: CASSEHEGGEQYF.

The rearrangement uses TRBV18 and TRBJ2-7, with D possibly being TRBD1 (5 bases). CDR3 length: 14 amino acids. CDR1 KGHSH and CDR2 LQKENI come from the germline V gene. The ends were cut back, 0 bases at V and 3 bases at J, with 9 bases in the middle. CDR3 nucleotides: TGTGCCAGCTCACCACCAGGGGCCCTCTACGAGCAGTACTTC. This encodes CASSPPGALYEQYF.

A single count supports this clone. This rearrangement joins TRBV7-8 to TRBJ2-7; 11 bases are shared with TRBD2. The germline V gene encodes CDR1 SGHVS and CDR2 FQNEAQ. The CDR3 contains 19 residues. The ends lost 0 bases at V and 4 bases at J; junction bases unmatched: 14. For the CDR3, the DNA is TGTGCCAGCAGCTTAGCCCCAGCTAGCGGGAGGCTCCGGGGATACGAGCAGTACTTC. Its translation: CASSLAPASGRLRGYEQYF.

The rearrangement joins TRBV6-5 to TRBJ2-7, with D perhaps matching TRBD2 (5 bases). This CDR3 has 14 residues. Trimming stripped 6 bases from V and 1 base from J, with 13 bases between. Looked up from germline, CDR1 is MNHEY and CDR2 is SVGAGI. DNA of the CDR3: TGTGCCAGCAGGGAGGTTGGAGCTTCCTACGAGCAGTACTTC. Translation gives CASREVGASYEQYF.

This clone was found once. The gene calls are TRBV21-1 and TRBJ2-7; TRBD1, the D gene given by the table, was not confirmed from the DNA. TRBV21-1 is a recognized pseudogene. The CDR3 has 20 amino acids. CDR3 protein: CASLQRSRTRPSPASYEQYF. Here the CDR3 DNA reads TGTGCCTCCCTCCAAAGGTCCCGGACACGTCCTTCCCCCGCCTCCTACGAGCAGTACTTC.

This clone appeared once. The chain carries TRBV3-1 (or the pseudogene TRBV3-2) and TRBJ1-1; D not certain. Between the trimmed V and J ends, which lost 3 bases and 5 bases, there was a span of 13 bases. CDR1 and CDR2 from the germline V gene are LGHDT and YNNKEL (reference sequence). This CDR3 has 14 amino acids. This CDR3 is CASSQGGGWTEAFF. DNA of the CDR3: TGTGCCAGCAGCCAGGGAGGAGGTTGGACTGAAGCTTTCTTT.

The rearrangement joins TRBV7-2 to TRBJ2-7, with TRBD2 matching 11 bases. CDR3 length: 17 residues. The junction had 11 bases not matched to a gene; V was cut back by 1 base and J by 6 bases. The germline V gene has CDR1 SGHTA and CDR2 FQGNSA. CDR3 region: CASSLGTTSGSSPEQYF. The CDR3 DNA reads as TGTGCCAGCAGCTTAGGAACTACTAGCGGGAGCTCCCCCGAGCAGTACTTC.

The V call is TRBV2, the J call TRBJ1-1; 8 bases map to TRBD1. J was trimmed by 4 bases and V by 3 bases; bases with no gene match: 4. This CDR3 region has 14 residues. The germline V gene has CDR1 SNHLY and CDR2 FYNNEI. This chain's CDR3 is CASSDHGQGTEAFF. CDR3 coding DNA: TGTGCCAGCAGTGATCACGGACAGGGCACTGAAGCTTTCTTT.

As concerns this clone: The identical CDR3 is also encoded by other nucleotide sequences in the sample. V and J are TRBV28 and TRBJ2-5; the match to TRBD2 covers 9 bases. The germline CDR1 and CDR2 sequences are MDHEN and SYDVKM. This CDR3 has 15 residues. The trim removed 5 bases at V and 2 bases at J, leaving 6 bases unmatched. The chain's CDR3 is CASSPSGGRQETQYF. CDR3 coding DNA: TGTGCCAGCAGTCCAAGCGGGGGGCGGCAAGAGACCCAGTACTTC.

The J gene is TRBJ1-2, the V gene TRBV28; 8 positions agree with TRBD1. The CDR3 contains 15 residues. CDR1 is MDHEN, CDR2 SYDVKM, per germline. J gave up 4 bases and V 6 bases, and 10 bases lay outside the gene matches. CDR3 DNA sequence: TGTGCCAGCAGATATTCAGGGGGCTCGGGCTATGGCTACACCTTC. Translated, it gives CASRYSGGSGYGYTF.

The chain carries TRBV4-2 and TRBJ2-7; the match to TRBD2 covers 11 bases. With V trimmed by 4 bases and J by 3 bases, 5 bases remained unmatched. The CDR3 has 15 residues. Germline lookup yields CDR1 LGHNA and CDR2 YNFKEQ. CDR3 in DNA: TGTGCCAGCAGCCCGACTAGCGGGGAGGTCTACGAGCAGTACTTC. This gives the protein CASSPTSGEVYEQYF.

A single count supports this clone. The V and J genes are TRBV14 and TRBJ1-1; D not resolved. V gave up 4 bases and J gave up 1 base, with 10 bases separating them. CDR3 length equals 14 residues. Per germline, CDR1 SGHDN and CDR2 FVKESK. CDR3 residues: CASSPQLGNTEAFF. The DNA for the CDR3 is TGTGCCAGCAGCCCCCAGCTAGGGAACACTGAAGCTTTCTTT. Using reference TRBV14 and TRBJ1-1 for the parts outside the CDR3, the full variable domain is EAGVTQFPSHSVIEKGQTVTLRCDPISGHDNLYWYRRVMGKEIKFLLHFVKESKQDESGMPNNRFLAERTGGTYSTLKVQPAELEDSGVYFCASSPQLGNTEAFFGQGTRLTVV.

The CDR3 region is CASSHFLTGGAGHEQFF. CDR3 nucleotide sequence: TGCGCCAGCAGCCATTTTCTTACAGGGGGCGCGGGCCATGAGCAGTTCTTC. This chain links TRBV4-1 with TRBJ2-1; 9 nucleotides line up with TRBD1. The CDR3 is 17 amino acids. From germline, CDR1 is MGHRA and CDR2 YSYEKL. Unmatched junction bases numbered 14, after V lost 3 bases and J lost 8 bases.

This chain joins TRBV19 and TRBJ1-2; 8 positions match TRBD1. CDR1 is LNHDA and CDR2 is SQIVND in the germline V gene (reference sequence). V was clipped by 5 bases and J by 2 bases; unmatched bases: 10. The CDR3 has 16 amino acids. The chain's CDR3 is CASSRTTGVGNYGYTF. CDR3 nucleotide sequence: TGTGCCAGTAGTCGCACGACAGGGGTCGGCAACTATGGCTACACCTTC.

This rearrangement joins TRBV28 to TRBJ1-2; 8 bases map to TRBD1. V gave up 8 bases and J gave up 8 bases; unmatched junction bases: 7. Germline CDR1 reads MDHEN; CDR2 reads SYDVKM. This CDR3 has 12 amino acids. The CDR3 here is CASFTGGRGYTF. The CDR3 region has the DNA TGTGCCAGCTTCACAGGGGGAAGGGGCTACACCTTC.

The CDR3 is CATSPRGQGGRDGYTF. CDR3 sequence (DNA): TGTGCCACCAGCCCCCGTGGACAGGGCGGAAGGGATGGCTACACCTTC. The chain carries TRBV15 and TRBJ1-2; 8 bases line up with TRBD1. This CDR3 has 16 amino acids. Germline CDR1 LNHNV, CDR2 YYDKDF (reference sequence). J gave up 6 bases and V 5 bases, and 14 bases lay outside the gene matches.

This chain links TRBV7-9 with TRBJ1-4; perhaps TRBD1 as D (6 bases). There are 16 residues in the CDR3. Germline values: CDR1 SEHNR, CDR2 FQNEAQ (reference sequence). V gave up 5 bases and J gave up 0 bases, with 13 bases separating them. The CDR3 DNA is TGTGCCAGCAGCGTGGACAGTATCGCAACTAATGAAAAACTGTTTTTT. Its translation: CASSVDSIATNEKLFF.

This chain connects TRBV7-8 to TRBJ2-2; 7 bases fit TRBD2. With V trimmed by 1 base and J by 9 bases, 11 bases remained unmatched. The CDR3 covers 16 residues. The germline V gene encodes CDR1 SGHVS and CDR2 FQNEAQ. The CDR3 spells CASSLGALSSGRELFF. Written as DNA, the CDR3 is TGTGCCAGCAGCTTAGGCGCGTTGTCTAGCGGTAGGGAGCTGTTTTTT.

The V gene is TRBV21-1, the J gene TRBJ1-1; TRBD1 reflects the table's D call only, with no check against the DNA. TRBV21-1 is recorded as a pseudogene. This CDR3 region has 15 residues. The CDR3 region is CASSKPSGKNTEAFF. CDR3 nucleotide sequence: TGTGCCAGCAGCAAACCGTCAGGGAAGAACACTGAAGCTTTCTTT.

In nucleotides, the CDR3 is TGCGCCAGCAGACACCCTAGCGGGAGTCTCTCCTACAATGAGCAGTTCTTC. Translated, it gives CASRHPSGSLSYNEQFF. The chain uses TRBV5-1 and TRBJ2-1; 10 bases fit TRBD2. V lost 5 bases to trimming and J lost 0 bases; unmatched junction nucleotides: 8. Looked up from germline, CDR1 is SGHRS and CDR2 is YFSETQ. The CDR3 loop spans 17 amino acids.

The DNA for the CDR3 is TGTGCCAGCAGCGTAGCACACAACTATGGCTACACCTTC. This encodes CASSVAHNYGYTF. The genes are TRBV9 and TRBJ1-2, with D uncertain. V was shortened by 0 bases and J by 2 bases, with 5 bases between the two germline ends. Germline loops: CDR1 SGDLS, CDR2 YYNGEE. This CDR3 spans 13 amino acids.

The V call is TRBV4-2, the J call TRBJ2-6; possibly TRBD1 for D (6 bases). The germline V gene encodes CDR1 LGHNA and CDR2 YNFKEQ. V was trimmed by 1 base and J by 0 bases, leaving 16 bases between them. This CDR3 has 19 residues. The CDR3 sequence is CASSQVFRTASSGANVLTF. Here the CDR3 DNA reads TGTGCCAGCAGCCAAGTATTCAGGACAGCTAGCTCTGGGGCCAACGTCCTGACTTTC.

The genes are TRBV14 and TRBJ2-1, with D maybe TRBD1 (6 bases). The V gene lost 1 base and the J gene lost 0 bases, with 10 bases spanning the gap. The CDR3 has 16 amino acids. Germline CDR1 is SGHDN and CDR2 is FVKESK. In DNA, the CDR3 is TGTGCCAGCAGCCAAGGGACAGCGAGCTCCTACAATGAGCAGTTCTTC. This codes for CASSQGTASSYNEQFF.

This clone was counted between two and nine times. The V gene is TRBV10-3, the J gene TRBJ2-1; 9 bases are shared with TRBD1. The V gene's germline CDR1 is ENHRY and CDR2 SYGVKD. V lost 0 bases and J lost 7; bases outside the gene matches: 7. This CDR3 is 16 amino acids long. CDR3 sequence reads: CAISESGTGIENEQFF. In DNA, the CDR3 is TGTGCCATCAGTGAGTCGGGGACAGGGATAGAGAATGAGCAGTTCTTC.

CDR3 in amino acids: CASSAGQGGYGYTF. The CDR3 DNA sequence: TGTGCCAGTAGCGCGGGACAGGGCGGCTATGGCTACACCTTC. The genes are TRBV19 and TRBJ1-2; 9 nucleotides match TRBD1. J lost 4 bases, V lost 6 bases, and 6 bases had no gene match. Per germline, CDR1 LNHDA and CDR2 SQIVND (reference sequence). The CDR3 totals 14 residues.

Only one count was recorded for this clone. The chain's CDR3 is CASSLSGVVYEQYF. The CDR3 DNA sequence: TGTGCCAGCAGTTTATCAGGGGTAGTCTACGAGCAGTACTTC. The chain links TRBV6-2 or TRBV6-3 to TRBJ2-7; TRBD1 is a possible D gene (6 bases). CDR3 size: 14 residues. The germline V and J ends were trimmed by 4 bases and 3 bases, with 13 bases remaining between them. In germline, CDR1 is MNHEY, CDR2 SVGEGT.

V gene TRBV3-1 (or the pseudogene TRBV3-2) combines with J gene TRBJ1-1; 11 bases fit TRBD1. V lost 4 bases and J lost 4; bases outside the gene matches: 11. CDR3 length: 17 residues. From germline, CDR1 is LGHDT and CDR2 YNNKEL (reference sequence). The CDR3 bases are TGTGCCAGCAGCCTATCGGACAGGGGGCGCCTGGGCACTGAAGCTTTCTTT. This encodes CASSLSDRGRLGTEAFF.

V and J are TRBV13 and TRBJ2-3; 7 nucleotides line up with TRBD2. The V and J ends lost 5 bases and 15 bases, in that order; junction bases with no gene match: 11. The CDR3 runs to 12 residues. Germline V lookup: CDR1 PRHDT, CDR2 FYEKMQ (reference sequence). The CDR3 nucleotides are TGTGCCAGCAGCCTATCGGGGACTACGTTTTATTTT. Its translation is CASSLSGTTFYF. Supplemented by reference TRBV13 and TRBJ2-3, the full variable domain reads AAGVIQSPRHLIKEKRETATLKCYPIPRHDTVYWYQQGPGQDPQFLISFYEKMQSDKGSIPDRFSAQQFSDYHSELNMSSLELGDSALYFCASSLSGTTFYFGPGTRLTVL.

This clone was seen a few times. The V call is TRBV5-1, the J call TRBJ1-1; the D gene is possibly TRBD1 (6 bases). The CDR3 runs to 14 residues. Trimming shortened V by 3 bases and J by 3 bases, and 12 bases separated the two germline ends. Germline values: CDR1 SGHRS, CDR2 YFSETQ. The CDR3 coding sequence is TGCGCCAGCAGCTCACAGGGTGGTCACACTGAAGCTTTCTTT. Translated: CASSSQGGHTEAFF.